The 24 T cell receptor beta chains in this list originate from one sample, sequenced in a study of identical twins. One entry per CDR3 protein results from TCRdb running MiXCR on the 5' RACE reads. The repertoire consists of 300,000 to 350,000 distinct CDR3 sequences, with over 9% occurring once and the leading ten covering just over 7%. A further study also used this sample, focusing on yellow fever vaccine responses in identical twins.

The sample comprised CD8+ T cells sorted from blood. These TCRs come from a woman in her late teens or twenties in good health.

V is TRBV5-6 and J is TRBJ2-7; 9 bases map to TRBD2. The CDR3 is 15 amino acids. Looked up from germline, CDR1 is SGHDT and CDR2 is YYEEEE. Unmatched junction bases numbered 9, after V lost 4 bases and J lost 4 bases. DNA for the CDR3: TGTGCCAGCAGCCAAGGTCTAGCGGGATTATACGAGCAGTACTTC. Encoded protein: CASSQGLAGLYEQYF.

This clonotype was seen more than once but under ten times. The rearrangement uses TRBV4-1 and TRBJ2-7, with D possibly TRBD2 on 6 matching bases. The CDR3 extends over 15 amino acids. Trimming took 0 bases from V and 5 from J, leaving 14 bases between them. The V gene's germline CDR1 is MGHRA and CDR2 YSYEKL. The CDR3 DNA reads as TGCGCCAGCAGCCAAGACACCCGGACTACGCACGAGCAGTACTTC. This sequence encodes CASSQDTRTTHEQYF.

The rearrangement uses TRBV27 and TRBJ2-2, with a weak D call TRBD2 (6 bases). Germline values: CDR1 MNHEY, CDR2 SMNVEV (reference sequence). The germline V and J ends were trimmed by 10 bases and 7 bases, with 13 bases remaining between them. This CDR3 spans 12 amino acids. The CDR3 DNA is TGTGCCATCCGGAGGGGACGCGGGGAGCTGTTTTTT. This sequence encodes CAIRRGRGELFF.

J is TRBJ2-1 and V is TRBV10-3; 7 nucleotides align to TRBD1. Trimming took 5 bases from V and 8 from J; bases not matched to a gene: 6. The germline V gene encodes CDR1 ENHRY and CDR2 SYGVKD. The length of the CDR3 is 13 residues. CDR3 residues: CAISPGGGDEQFF. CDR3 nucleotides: TGTGCCATCAGTCCAGGGGGTGGAGATGAGCAGTTCTTC.

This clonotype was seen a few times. This CDR3 reads CASSVAGQPPYEQYF. In DNA, the CDR3 is TGTGCCAGCAGCGTAGCGGGACAGCCCCCCTACGAGCAGTACTTC. The chain is built from TRBV9 and TRBJ2-7, with 7 positions matching TRBD1. CDR3 length equals 15 residues. V lost 0 bases and J lost 2; bases outside the gene matches: 5. The germline V gene encodes CDR1 SGDLS and CDR2 YYNGEE.

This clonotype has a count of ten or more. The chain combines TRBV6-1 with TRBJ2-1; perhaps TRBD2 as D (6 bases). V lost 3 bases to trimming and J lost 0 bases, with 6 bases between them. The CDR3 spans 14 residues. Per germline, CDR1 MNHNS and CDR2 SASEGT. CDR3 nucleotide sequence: TGTGCCAGCAGTGAGACTAGCTCCTACAATGAGCAGTTCTTC. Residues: CASSETSSYNEQFF.

The CDR3 spells CASSLYAGELNEQYF. The DNA of the CDR3 is TGTGCCAGCAGCTTATATGCGGGAGAGCTAAACGAGCAGTACTTC. The chain has TRBV7-3 and TRBJ2-7; TRBD2 aligns across 7 bases. The CDR3 runs to 15 residues. Germline V gene lookup returns CDR1 SGHTA and CDR2 FQGTGA. J lost 5 bases, V lost 2 bases, and 9 bases had no gene match.

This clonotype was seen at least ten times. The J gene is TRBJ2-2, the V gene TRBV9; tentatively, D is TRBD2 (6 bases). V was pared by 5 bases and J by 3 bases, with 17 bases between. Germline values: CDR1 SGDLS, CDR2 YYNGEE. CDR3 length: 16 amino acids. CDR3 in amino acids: CASSSGTLDYTGELFF. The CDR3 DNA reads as TGTGCCAGCAGTTCCGGGACTCTTGATTACACCGGGGAGCTGTTTTTT.

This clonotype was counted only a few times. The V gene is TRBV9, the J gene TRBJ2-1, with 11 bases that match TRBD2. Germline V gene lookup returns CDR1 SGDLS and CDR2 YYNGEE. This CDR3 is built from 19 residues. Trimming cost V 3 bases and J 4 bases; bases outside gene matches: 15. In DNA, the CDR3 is TGTGCCAGCAGCGATACCGGGACTAGCGGAGCGGGGGTTTACAATGAGCAGTTCTTC. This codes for CASSDTGTSGAGVYNEQFF. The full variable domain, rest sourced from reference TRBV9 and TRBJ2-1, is DSGVTQTPKHLITATGQRVTLRCSPRSGDLSVYWYQQSLDQGLQFLIQYYNGEERAKGNILERFSAQQFPDLHSELNLSSLELGDSALYFCASSDTGTSGAGVYNEQFFGPGTRLTVL.

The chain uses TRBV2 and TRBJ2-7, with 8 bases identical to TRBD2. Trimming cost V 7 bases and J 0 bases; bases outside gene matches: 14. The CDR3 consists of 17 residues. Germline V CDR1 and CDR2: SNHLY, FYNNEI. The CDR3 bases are TGTGCCAGCACCACGAGGGCTAGCGGGCTGCTCTCCTACGAGCAGTACTTC. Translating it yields CASTTRASGLLSYEQYF. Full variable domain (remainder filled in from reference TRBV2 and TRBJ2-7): EPEVTQTPSHQVTQMGQEVILRCVPISNHLYFYWYRQILGQKVEFLVSFYNNEISEKSEIFDDQFSVERPDGSNFTLKIRSTKLEDSAMYFCASTTRASGLLSYEQYFGPGTRLTVT.

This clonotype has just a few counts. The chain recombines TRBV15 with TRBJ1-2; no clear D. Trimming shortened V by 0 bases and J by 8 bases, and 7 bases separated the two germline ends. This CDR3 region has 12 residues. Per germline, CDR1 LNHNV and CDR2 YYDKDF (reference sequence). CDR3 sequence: CATSRDPTGYTF. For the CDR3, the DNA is TGTGCCACCAGCAGAGACCCTACCGGCTACACCTTC.

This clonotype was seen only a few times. The CDR3 is CATGAGYSYNEQFF. The CDR3 DNA reads TGTGCCACGGGGGCGGGGTACTCCTACAATGAGCAGTTCTTC. This chain uses TRBV28 with TRBJ2-1; D tentatively fits TRBD1 or TRBD2 (6 bases each). Germline-derived CDR1 and CDR2 are MDHEN and SYDVKM. V shed 10 bases and J shed 0 bases, with 13 bases lying between them. This CDR3 is 14 amino acids long.

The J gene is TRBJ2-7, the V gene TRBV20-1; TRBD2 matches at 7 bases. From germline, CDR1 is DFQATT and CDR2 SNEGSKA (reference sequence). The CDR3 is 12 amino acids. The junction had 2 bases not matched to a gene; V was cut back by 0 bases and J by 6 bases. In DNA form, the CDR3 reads TGCAGTGCTAGAGAAGCGGGGTTCGAGCAGTACTTC. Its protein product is CSAREAGFEQYF.

CDR3 sequence (DNA): TGTGCCAGCAGCTCAAGCCCACCGGGACTAGGGAAGGACAATGAGCAGTTCTTC. Its translation: CASSSSPPGLGKDNEQFF. The gene calls are TRBV7-3 and TRBJ2-1, with 8 bases aligning to TRBD2. V dropped 4 bases and J dropped 5; count of bases not matched to a gene: 16. The germline V gene has CDR1 SGHTA and CDR2 FQGTGA. The CDR3 extends over 18 amino acids. The full variable domain, in which reference TRBV7-3 and TRBJ2-1 provide the parts outside the CDR3, is GAGVSQTPSNKVTEKGKYVELRCDPISGHTALYWYRQSLGQGPEFLIYFQGTGAADDSGLPNDRFFAVRPEGSVSTLKIQRTERGDSAVYLCASSSSPPGLGKDNEQFFGPGTRLTVL.

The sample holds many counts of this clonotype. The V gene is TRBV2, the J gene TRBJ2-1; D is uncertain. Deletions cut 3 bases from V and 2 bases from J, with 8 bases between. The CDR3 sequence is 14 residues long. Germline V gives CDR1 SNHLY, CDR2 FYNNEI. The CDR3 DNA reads TGTGCCAGCAGTGATACAGCTACCTACAATGAGCAGTTCTTC. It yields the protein CASSDTATYNEQFF.

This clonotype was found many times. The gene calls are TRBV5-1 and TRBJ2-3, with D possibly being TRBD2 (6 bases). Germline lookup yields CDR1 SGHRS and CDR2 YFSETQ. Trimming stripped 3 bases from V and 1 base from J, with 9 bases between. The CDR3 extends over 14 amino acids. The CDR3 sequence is CASSSRGGTDTQYF. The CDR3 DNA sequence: TGCGCCAGCAGCTCGCGCGGGGGCACAGATACGCAGTATTTT.

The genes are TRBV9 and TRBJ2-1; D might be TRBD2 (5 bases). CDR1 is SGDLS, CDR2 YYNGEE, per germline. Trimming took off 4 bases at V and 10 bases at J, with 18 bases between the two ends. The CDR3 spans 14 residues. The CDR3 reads CASSSILYPGEQFF. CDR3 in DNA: TGTGCCAGCAGCTCCATACTCTATCCGGGAGAGCAGTTCTTC.

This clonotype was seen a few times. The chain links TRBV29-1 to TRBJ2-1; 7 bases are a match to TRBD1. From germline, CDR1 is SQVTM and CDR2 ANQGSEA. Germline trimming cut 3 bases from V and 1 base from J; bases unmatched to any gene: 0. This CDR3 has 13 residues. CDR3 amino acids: CSVEDRSYNEQFF. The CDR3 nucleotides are TGCAGCGTTGAGGACAGGTCCTACAATGAGCAGTTCTTC.

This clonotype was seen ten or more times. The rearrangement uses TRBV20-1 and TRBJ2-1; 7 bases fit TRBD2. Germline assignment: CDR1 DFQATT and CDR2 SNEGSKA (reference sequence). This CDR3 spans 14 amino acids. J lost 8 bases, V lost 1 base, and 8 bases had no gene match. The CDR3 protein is CSARAQRELHEQFF. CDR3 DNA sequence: TGCAGTGCTAGAGCCCAGCGGGAATTACATGAGCAGTTCTTC.

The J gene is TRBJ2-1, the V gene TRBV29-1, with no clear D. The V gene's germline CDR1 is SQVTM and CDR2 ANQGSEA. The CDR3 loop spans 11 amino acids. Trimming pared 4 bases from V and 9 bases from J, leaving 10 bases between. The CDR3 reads CSVVALGEQFF. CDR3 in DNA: TGCAGCGTTGTGGCGCTAGGTGAGCAGTTCTTC.

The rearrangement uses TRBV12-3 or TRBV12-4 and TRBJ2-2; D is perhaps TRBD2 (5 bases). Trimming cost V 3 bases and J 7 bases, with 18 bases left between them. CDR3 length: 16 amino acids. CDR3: CASSFGTSIGVGELFF. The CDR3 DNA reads TGTGCCAGCAGTTTTGGTACTAGTATCGGAGTCGGGGAGCTGTTTTTT.

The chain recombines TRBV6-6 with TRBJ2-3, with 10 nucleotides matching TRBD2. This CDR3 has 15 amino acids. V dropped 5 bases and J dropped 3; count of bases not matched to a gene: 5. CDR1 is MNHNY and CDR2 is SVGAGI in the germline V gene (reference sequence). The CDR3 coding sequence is TGTGCCAGCAGTCTAGGGACTAGCGTTACAGATACGCAGTATTTT. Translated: CASSLGTSVTDTQYF.

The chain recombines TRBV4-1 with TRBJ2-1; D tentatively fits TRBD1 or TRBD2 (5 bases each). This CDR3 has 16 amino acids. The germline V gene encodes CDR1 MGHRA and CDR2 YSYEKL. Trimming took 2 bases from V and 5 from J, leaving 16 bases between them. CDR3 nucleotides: TGCGCCAGCAGCCAAAGTACCCGGGGCTATAACAATGAGCAGTTCTTC. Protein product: CASSQSTRGYNNEQFF.

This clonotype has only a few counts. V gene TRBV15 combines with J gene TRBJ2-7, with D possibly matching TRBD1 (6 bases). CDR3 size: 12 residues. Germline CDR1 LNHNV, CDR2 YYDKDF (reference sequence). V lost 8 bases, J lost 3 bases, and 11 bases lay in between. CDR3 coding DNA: TGTGCCACCCCGGGACACCTCTACGAGCAGTACGTC. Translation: CATPGHLYEQYV.